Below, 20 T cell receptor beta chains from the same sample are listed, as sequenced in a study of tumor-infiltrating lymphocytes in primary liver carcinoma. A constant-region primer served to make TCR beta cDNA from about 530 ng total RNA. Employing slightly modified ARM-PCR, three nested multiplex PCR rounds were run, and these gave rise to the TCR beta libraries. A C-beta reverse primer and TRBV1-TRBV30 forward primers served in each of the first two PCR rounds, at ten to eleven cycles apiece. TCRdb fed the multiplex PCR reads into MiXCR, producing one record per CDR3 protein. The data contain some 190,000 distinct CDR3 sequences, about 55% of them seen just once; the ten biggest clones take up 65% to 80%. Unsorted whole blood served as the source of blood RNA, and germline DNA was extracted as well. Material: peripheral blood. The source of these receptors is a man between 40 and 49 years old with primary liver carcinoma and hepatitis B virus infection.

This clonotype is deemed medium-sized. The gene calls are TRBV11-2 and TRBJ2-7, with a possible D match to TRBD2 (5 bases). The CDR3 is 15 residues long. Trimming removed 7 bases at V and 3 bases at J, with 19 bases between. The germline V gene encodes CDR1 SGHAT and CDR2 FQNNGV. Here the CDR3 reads CASTPLEAAHYEQYF. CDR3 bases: TGTGCCAGCACCCCCTTGGAAGCGGCCCACTACGAGCAGTACTTC.

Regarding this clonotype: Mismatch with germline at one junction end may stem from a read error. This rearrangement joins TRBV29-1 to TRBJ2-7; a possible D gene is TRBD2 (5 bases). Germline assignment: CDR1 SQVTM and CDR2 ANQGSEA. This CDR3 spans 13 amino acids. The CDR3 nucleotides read TGCAGCATTGAGGGCGTGACTCCCCTCGAGCAGTACTTC. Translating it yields CSIEGVTPLEQYF.

The CDR3 DNA reads as TGTACCGGCAGCTCCTCTCTTCCGAATGAGCAGTTCTTC. Amino acids: CTGSSSLPNEQFF. The V call is TRBV11-2, the J call TRBJ2-1; D call uncertain. The CDR3 spans 13 residues. The germline V gene has CDR1 SGHAT and CDR2 FQNNGV.

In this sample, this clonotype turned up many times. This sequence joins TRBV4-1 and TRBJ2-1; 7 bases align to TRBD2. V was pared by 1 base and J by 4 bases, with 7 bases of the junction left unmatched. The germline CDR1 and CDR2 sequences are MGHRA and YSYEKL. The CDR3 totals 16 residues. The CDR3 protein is CASSQVRLAVYNEQFF. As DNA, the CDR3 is TGCGCCAGCAGCCAAGTTCGGCTAGCGGTGTACAATGAGCAGTTCTTC.

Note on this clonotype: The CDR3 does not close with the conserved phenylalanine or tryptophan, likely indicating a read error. CDR3 sequence (DNA): TGTGCCACCACGGATCCGTACACAGATACGCAGTATCTT. Translated, it gives CATTDPYTDTQYL. The J gene is TRBJ2-3, the V gene TRBV24-1; D call uncertain. The germline V and J ends were trimmed by 8 bases and 2 bases, with 10 bases remaining between them. The CDR3 runs to 13 residues. Germline V gene data show CDR1 as KGHDR and CDR2 as SFDVKD.

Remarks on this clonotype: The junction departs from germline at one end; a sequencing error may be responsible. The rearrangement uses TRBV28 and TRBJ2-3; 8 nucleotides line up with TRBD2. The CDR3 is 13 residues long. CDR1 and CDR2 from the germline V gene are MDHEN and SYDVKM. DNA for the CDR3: TGTGCCAGCAGGAGTAGCGGGATGGATATGCAGTATTTT. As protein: CASRSSGMDMQYF.

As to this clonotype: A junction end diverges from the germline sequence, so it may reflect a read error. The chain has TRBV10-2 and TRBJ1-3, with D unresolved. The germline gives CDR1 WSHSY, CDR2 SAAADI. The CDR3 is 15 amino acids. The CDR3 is CASSEGVVTGTTIYF. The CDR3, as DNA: TGCGCCAGCAGTGAGGGGGTAGTGACTGGAACCACCATATATTTT.

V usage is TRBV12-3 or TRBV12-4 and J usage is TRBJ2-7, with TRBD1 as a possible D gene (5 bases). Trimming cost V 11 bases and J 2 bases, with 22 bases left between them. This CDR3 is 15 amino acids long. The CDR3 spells CAGGPRGQGTYEQYF. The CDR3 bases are TGTGCCGGCGGTCCTAGAGGACAAGGAACCTACGAGCAGTACTTC.

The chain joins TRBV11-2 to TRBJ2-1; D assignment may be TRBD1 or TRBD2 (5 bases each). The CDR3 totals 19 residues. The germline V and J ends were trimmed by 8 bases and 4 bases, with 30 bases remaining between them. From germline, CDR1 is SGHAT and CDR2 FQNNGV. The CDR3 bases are TGTGCCAGCGGCCCTGGGTGGGGGAGTCCGGTAAAACGGTACAATGAGCAGTTCTTC. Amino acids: CASGPGWGSPVKRYNEQFF.

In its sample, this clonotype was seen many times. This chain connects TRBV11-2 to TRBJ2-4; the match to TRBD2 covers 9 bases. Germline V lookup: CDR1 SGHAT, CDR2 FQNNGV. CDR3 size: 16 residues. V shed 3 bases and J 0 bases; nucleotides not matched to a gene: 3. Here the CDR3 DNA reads TGTGCCAGCAGCTTTTTAGCGGGGGTAGCCAAAAACATTCAGTACTTC. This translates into CASSFLAGVAKNIQYF.

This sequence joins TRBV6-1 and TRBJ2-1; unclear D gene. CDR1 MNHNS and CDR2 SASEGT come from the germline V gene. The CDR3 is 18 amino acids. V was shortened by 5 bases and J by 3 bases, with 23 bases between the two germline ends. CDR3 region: CASSSQPRTQADYNEQFF. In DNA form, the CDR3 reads TGTGCCAGCAGTTCTCAACCCCGAACTCAAGCCGACTACAATGAGCAGTTCTTC.

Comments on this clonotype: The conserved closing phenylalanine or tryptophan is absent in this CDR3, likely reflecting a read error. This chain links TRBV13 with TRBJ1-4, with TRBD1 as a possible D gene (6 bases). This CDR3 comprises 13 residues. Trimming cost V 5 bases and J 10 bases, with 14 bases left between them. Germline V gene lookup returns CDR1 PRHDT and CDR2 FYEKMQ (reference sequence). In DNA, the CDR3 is TGTGCCAGCAGCATTTACAGGGCCGGAAAACTGTTTATT. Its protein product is CASSIYRAGKLFI.

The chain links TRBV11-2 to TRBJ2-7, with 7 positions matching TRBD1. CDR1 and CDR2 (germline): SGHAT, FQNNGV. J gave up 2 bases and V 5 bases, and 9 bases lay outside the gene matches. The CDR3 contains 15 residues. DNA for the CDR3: TGTGCCAGCAGCCTAGGGTCGGACAGGACCTACGAGCAGTACTTC. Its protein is CASSLGSDRTYEQYF.

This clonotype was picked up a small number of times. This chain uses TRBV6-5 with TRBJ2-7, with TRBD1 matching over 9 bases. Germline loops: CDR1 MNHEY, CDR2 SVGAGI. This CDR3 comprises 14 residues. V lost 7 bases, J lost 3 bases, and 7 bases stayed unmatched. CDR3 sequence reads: CASTKWDRDYEQYF. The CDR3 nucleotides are TGTGCCAGCACCAAATGGGACAGGGACTACGAGCAGTACTTC.

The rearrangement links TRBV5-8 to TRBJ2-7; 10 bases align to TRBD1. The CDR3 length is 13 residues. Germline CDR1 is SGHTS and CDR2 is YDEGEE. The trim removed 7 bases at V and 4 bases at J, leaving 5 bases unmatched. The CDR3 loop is CASQWTGGYEQYF. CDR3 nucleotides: TGTGCCAGCCAGTGGACAGGGGGGTACGAGCAGTACTTC.

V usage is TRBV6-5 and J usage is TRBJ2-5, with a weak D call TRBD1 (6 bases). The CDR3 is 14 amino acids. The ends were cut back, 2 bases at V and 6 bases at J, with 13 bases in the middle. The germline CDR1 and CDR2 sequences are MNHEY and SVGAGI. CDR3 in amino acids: CASSYALTGKTQYF. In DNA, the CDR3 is TGTGCCAGCAGTTACGCCCTAACAGGGAAGACCCAGTACTTC.

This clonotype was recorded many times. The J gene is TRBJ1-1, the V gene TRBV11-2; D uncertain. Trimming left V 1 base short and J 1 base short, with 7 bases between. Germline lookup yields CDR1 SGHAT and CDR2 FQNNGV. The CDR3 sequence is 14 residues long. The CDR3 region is CASSLVSKNTEAFF. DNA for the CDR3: TGTGCCAGCAGCTTAGTTTCCAAGAACACTGAAGCTTTCTTT.

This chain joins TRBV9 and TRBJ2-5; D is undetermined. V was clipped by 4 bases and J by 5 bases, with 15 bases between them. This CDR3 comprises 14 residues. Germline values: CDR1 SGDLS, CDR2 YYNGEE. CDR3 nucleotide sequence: TGTGCCAGCAGCAGTTACAACGGTCAGGAGACCCAGTACTTC. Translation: CASSSYNGQETQYF.

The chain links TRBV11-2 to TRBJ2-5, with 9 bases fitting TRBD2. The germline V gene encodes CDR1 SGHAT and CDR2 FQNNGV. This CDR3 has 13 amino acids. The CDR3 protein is CTSSPGLAETQYF. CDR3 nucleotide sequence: TGTACTAGCAGCCCGGGACTAGCCGAGACCCAGTACTTC.

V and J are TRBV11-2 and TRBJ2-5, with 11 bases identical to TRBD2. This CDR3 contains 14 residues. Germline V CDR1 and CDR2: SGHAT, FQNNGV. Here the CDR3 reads CANSLAGGTETQYF. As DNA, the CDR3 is TGTGCAAACAGCTTAGCGGGAGGGACGGAGACCCAGTACTTC.